This entry is about one TCR beta chain. Its antigen is currently unknown. This sample was included in a study of response to subunit inactivated influenza vaccine. Study-wide points: Every seasonal influenza vaccination brings in few new T cells, the authors suggested.

TCRdb analysed the RT-PCR reads with MiXCR anew, one entry per CDR3 protein. The sample shows approximately 520,000 distinct CDR3 sequences, 15% to 20% of them seen only once. CDR1 is LNHDA, CDR2 SQIVND, per germline (reference sequence). This CDR3 region has 15 residues. Trimming took off 6 bases at V and 2 bases at J, with 16 bases between the two ends. This TCR was recovered from a man between 50 and 75 years old who received an inactivated influenza vaccine. The material sequenced was CD4+ T cells sorted from PBMCs, taken approximately 25 months after vaccination. The rearrangement joins TRBV19 to TRBJ2-5, with D perhaps matching TRBD2 (6 bases). The CDR3 DNA is TGTGCCAGTAGCAATCCAAGGGACTTGCAAGAGACCCAGTACTTC. This translates into CASSNPRDLQETQYF.